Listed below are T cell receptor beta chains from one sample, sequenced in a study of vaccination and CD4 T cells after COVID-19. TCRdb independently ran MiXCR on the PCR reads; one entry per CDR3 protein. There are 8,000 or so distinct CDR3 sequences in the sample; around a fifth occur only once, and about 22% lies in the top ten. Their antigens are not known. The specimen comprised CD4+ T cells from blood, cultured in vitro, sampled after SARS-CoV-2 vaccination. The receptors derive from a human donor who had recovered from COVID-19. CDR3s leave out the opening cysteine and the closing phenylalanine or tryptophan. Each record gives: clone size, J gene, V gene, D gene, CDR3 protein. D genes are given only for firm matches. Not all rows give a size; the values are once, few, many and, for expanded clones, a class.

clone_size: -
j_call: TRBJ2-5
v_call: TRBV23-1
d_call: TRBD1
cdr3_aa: ASSQSRGTGGRETQY

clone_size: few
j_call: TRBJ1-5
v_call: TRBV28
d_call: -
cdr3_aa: ASSPQTGGTLSNQPQH

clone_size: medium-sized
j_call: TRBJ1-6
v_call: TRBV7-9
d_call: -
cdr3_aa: ASSFEGYNSPLH

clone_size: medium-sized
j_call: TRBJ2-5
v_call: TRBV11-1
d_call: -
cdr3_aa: ASSLVGPGQETQY

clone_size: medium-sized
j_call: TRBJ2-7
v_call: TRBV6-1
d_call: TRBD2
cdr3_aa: ASRLAGGSSYEQY

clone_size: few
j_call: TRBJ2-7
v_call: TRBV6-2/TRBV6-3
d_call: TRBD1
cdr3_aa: ASSFDRGVYEQY

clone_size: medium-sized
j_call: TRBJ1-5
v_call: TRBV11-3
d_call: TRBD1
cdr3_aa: ASSPGQGSNQPQH

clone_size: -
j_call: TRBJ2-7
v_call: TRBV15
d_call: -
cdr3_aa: ATSRANRRSEQY

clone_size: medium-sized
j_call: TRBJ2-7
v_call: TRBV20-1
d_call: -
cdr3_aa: SAKGPTYEQY

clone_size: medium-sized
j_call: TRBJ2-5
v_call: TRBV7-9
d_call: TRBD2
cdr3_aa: ASSFFSGTSSETQY

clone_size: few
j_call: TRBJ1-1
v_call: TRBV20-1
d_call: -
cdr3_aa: SANRNDRNTEAF

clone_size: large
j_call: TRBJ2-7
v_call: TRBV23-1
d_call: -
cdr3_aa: ASSQWATAGY

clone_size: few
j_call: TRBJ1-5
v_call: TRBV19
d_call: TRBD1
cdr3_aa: ASRTDRGRNQPQH

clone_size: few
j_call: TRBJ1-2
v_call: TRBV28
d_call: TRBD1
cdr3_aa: ASSLGRGRVYT

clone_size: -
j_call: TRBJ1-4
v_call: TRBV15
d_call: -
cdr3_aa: ATSGSTEELF

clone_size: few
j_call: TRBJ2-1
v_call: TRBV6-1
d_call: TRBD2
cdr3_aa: ASSQYSGGEQF

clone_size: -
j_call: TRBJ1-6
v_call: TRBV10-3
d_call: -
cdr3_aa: AISGEDSPLH

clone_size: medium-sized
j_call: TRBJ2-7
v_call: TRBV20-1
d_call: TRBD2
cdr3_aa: SAPKRESYEQY

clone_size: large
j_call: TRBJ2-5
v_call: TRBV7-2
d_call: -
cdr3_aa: ASSHQSGEPWTQY

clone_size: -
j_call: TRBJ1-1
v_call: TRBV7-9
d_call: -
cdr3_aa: ASSLEGRYRDTEAF

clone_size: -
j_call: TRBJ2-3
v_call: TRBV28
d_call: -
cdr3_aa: ASRSGAGGDTQY

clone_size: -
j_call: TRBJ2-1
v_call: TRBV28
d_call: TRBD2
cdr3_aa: ASRLGGLAGASSYNEQF

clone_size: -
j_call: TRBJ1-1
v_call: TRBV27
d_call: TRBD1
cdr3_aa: ASSGTGVTEAF

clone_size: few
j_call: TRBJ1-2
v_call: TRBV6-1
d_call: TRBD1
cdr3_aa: ASSVDNRGRLYGYT

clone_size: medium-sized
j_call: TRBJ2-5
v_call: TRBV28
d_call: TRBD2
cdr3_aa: ASSLSPLRAGGRETQY

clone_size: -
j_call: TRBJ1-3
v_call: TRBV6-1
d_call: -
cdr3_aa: ASSEVGPSSGNTIY

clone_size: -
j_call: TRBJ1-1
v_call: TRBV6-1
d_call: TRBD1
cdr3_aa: ASSRDRTTIEAF

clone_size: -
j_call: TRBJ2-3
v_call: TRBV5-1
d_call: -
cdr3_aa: ASSGVAASTSTDTQY

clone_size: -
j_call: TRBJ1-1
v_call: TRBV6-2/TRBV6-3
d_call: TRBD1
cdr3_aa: ASSYGQGVMGTEAF

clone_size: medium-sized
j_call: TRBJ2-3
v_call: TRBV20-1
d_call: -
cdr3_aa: SARLGRAGTDTQY

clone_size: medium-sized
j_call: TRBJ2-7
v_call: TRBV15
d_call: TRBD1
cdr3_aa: ATSRDLGTGTYEQY

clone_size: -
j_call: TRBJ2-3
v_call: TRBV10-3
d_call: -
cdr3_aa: AISESGRTTSTDTQY

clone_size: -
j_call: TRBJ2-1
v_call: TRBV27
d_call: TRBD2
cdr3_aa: AASAGGRNEQF

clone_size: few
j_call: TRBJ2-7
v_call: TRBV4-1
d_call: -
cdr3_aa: ASSRGTEAYEQY

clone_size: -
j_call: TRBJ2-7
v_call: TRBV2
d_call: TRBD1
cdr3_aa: ASRRGQGNEQY

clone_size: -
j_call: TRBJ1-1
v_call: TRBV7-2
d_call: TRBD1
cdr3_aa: ASSSGTGRTEAF

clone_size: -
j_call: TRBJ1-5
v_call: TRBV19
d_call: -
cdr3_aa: ASNFGEINQPQH

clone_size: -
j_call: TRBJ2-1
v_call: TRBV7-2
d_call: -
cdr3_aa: ASSFRGVNEQF

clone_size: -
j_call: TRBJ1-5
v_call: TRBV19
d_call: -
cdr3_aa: ASRGVAGGNQPQH

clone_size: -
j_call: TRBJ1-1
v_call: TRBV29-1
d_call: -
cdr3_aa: SVEEDSRVNTEAF

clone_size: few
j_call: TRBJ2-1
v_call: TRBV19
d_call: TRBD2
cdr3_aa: ASSIRGGLAGSEQF

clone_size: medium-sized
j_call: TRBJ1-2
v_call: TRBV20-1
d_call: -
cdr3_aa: SARARAGADYGYT

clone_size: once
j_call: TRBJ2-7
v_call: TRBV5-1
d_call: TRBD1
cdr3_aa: ASSLETGFGEQY

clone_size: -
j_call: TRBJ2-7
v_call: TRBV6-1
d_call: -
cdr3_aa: ASGTPGTTSYEQY

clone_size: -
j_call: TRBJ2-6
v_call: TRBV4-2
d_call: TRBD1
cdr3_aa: ASSLRPVGQGSGANVLT

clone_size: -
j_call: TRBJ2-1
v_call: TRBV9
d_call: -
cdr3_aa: ASSFRGASYNEQF

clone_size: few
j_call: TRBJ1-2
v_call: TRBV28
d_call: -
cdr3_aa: ASSLVFGHGRGYT

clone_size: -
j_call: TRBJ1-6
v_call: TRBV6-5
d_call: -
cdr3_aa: ASSFTQSDLGSSYNSPLH